This T cell receptor (beta chain) is from a study of immune evolution from preneoplasia to lung adenocarcinoma. Overall study results and limits: Top clone frequencies peaked in normal lung, apparently declining through invasive adenocarcinoma.

Produced via immunoSEQ multiplex PCR; TCRdb's table is partial and in-frame only. The repertoire holds about 8,000 clones, with 75% to 85% as singletons. CDR3 length equals 14 residues. Germline-derived CDR1 and CDR2 are MDHEN and SYDVKM. Trimming shortened V by 3 bases and J by 2 bases, and 11 bases separated the two germline ends. Judged by abundance, this clone is medium-sized (0.01 to 0.1%). Its antigen is still unknown. This chain connects TRBV28 to TRBJ2-7, with a weak D call TRBD1 (5 bases). The sequenced material came from FFPE adjacent normal lung tissue. This TCR came from a person aged 70 to 79 with lung adenocarcinoma. The CDR3 is CASSLLGAAYEQYF. CDR3 nucleotide sequence: TGTGCCAGCAGTTTGCTAGGGGCGGCCTACGAGCAGTACTTC. The full variable domain, in which reference TRBV28 and TRBJ2-7 provide the parts outside the CDR3, is DVKVTQSSRYLVKRTGEKVFLECVQDMDHENMFWYRQDPGLGLRLIYFSYDVKMKEKGDIPEGYSVSREKKERFSLILESASTNQTSMYLCASSLLGAAYEQYFGPGTRLTVT.